This TCR beta chain was retrieved from a study of T-cell memory formation after mild COVID-19. Study-wide results and caveats: Whether second-wave clones peaking at day 37 were SARS-CoV-2 specific went unconfirmed.

In the case of this clonotype: The antigen is undetermined.

The CDR3 runs 14 residues. Germline V CDR1 and CDR2: SGHRS, YFSETQ. V was shortened by 5 bases and J by 2 bases, with 13 bases between the two germline ends. Using its own MiXCR run on the 5' RACE reads, TCRdb lists one record per CDR3 protein. The sample holds roughly 410,000 distinct CDR3 sequences; around 24% are singletons and the top ten take about 8.7%. The rearrangement links TRBV5-1 to TRBJ1-1; D remains ambiguous. This TCR derives from an adult woman who had mild COVID-19 (a few samples of this study predate the infection). Cell type and time point are not known. Specimen: PBMCs or a T cell subset sorted from them (not recorded which). The CDR3 coding sequence is TGCGCCAGCAGACTAATCGGGGATAACACTGAAGCTTTCTTT. Residues: CASRLIGDNTEAFF. The whole variable domain, filled in from reference TRBV5-1 and TRBJ1-1, reads KAGVTQTPRYLIKTRGQQVTLSCSPISGHRSVSWYQQTPGQGLQFLFEYFSETQRNKGNFPGRFSGRQFSNSRSEMNVSTLELGDSALYLCASRLIGDNTEAFFGQGTRLTVV.